The 5 T cell receptor beta chains below all came from one sample that was sequenced in a study of blood T cell repertoires in COVID-19. Some clones are missing from TCRdb's copy, which holds only in-frame ones; the method was immunoSEQ multiplex PCR. There are about 130,000 clones in the sample; roughly 85% occur only once, and roughly 6.7% lies in the top ten. The sample was peripheral blood. These receptors were taken from a man aged 80 or over with active or convalescent COVID-19.

In this sample, this clone turned up once. V usage is TRBV6-5 and J usage is TRBJ2-5; TRBD2 aligns across 11 bases. CDR1 is MNHEY and CDR2 is SVGAGI in the germline V gene. This CDR3 contains 15 residues. Trimming cost V 4 bases and J 5 bases; bases outside gene matches: 6. The CDR3 DNA reads as TGTGCCAGCAGTTCGCTAGCGGGAGGCCGGGAGACCCAGTACTTC. Amino acids: CASSSLAGGRETQYF.

The J gene is TRBJ1-4, the V gene TRBV4-1; perhaps TRBD1 as D (5 bases). V lost 0 bases and J 3 bases, leaving 11 bases between the germline ends. The CDR3 contains 16 residues. Germline lookup yields CDR1 MGHRA and CDR2 YSYEKL. The CDR3 coding sequence is TGCGCCAGCAGCCAAGATGGGGCAGGGTCTAATGAAAAACTGTTTTTT. This encodes CASSQDGAGSNEKLFF.

This sequence joins TRBV9 and TRBJ1-6; TRBD1 agrees at 9 bases. The CDR3 loop spans 14 amino acids. J was trimmed by 11 bases and V by 2 bases; bases with no gene match: 5. Germline V gene lookup returns CDR1 SGDLS and CDR2 YYNGEE. CDR3 coding DNA: TGTGCCAGCAGCGTGGGACAGGGTATAACACCCCTCCACTTT. It specifies CASSVGQGITPLHF.

The rearrangement uses TRBV18 and TRBJ1-6, with TRBD1 matching 8 bases. Germline CDR1 KGHSH, CDR2 LQKENI. The CDR3 contains 16 residues. V lost 2 bases and J lost 7; bases outside the gene matches: 7. CDR3 DNA sequence: TGTGCCAGCTCACCAGGTCAGGACAGGGCAAATTCACCCCTCCACTTT. Encoded protein: CASSPGQDRANSPLHF.

This CDR3 is CASSDIMVGEKLFF. CDR3 nucleotides: TGTGCCAGCAGTGACATCATGGTAGGCGAAAAACTGTTTTTT. The chain carries TRBV27 and TRBJ1-4; D remains ambiguous. Trimming shortened V by 5 bases and J by 8 bases, and 15 bases separated the two germline ends. The CDR3 sequence is 14 residues long. Germline assignment: CDR1 MNHEY and CDR2 SMNVEV (reference sequence).